This T cell receptor beta chain derives from a study of shared clonotypes between healthy human individuals. Study in general: A couple of women and a few men aged 18 to 49 served as donors. Findings and caveats of the study: Clonotype sharing among donors was expected to depend on sequencing depth.

Tens of millions of PBMCs supplied genomic DNA for unsorted samples. Every subset's genomic DNA went evenly onto several immunoSEQ plates. Clones were sequenced by immunoSEQ multiplex PCR, and TCRdb holds only the in-frame ones, with some missing. The profile shows about 470,000 clones, around 79% of them singletons. As to this clone: The antigen is unknown.

Germline lookup yields CDR1 SGHRS and CDR2 YFSETQ. CDR3 size: 13 residues. Trimming stripped 0 bases from V and 4 bases from J, with 2 bases between. The sample comprised PBMCs. This chain links TRBV5-1 with TRBJ1-6, with no clear D. The TCR sequence derives from a woman in her forties in good health. Some clones in this sample may be carry-over from other donors' samples. This CDR3 reads CASSLEYNSPLHF. The CDR3 DNA reads as TGCGCCAGCAGCTTGGAATATAATTCACCCCTCCACTTT.